The T cell receptor (beta chain) described here comes from a study of blood T cell repertoires in acute mononucleosis (dated by TCRdb to the early 2020s). Some background on the complete study: Convalescent samples were collected 5 to 8 months after the acute presentation, representing the memory response. The mean EBV load in blood was 3.5 to 4.5 log10 genome copies per million B cells during acute infection, compared with around 2.5 at convalescence.

The sample's time point label, decoded: convalescence about 6 months (5-8 months) after acute presentation (visit 7). Over primary infection, the study followed CD8 T cell responses to two immunodominant EBV epitopes: BRLF1 109 (YVL-BR) and BMLF1 280 (GLC-BM). Primary EBV infection was indicated by a positive serum heterophile antibody test and EBV viral capsid antigen-specific IgM. Magnetic positive selection (MACS) was first used to enrich total CD8 T cells from PBMCs. A FACSAria III was used to sort live CD3+ CD8+ tetramer+ cells to over 95% purity. A PE-conjugated tetramer loaded with the BRLF1 109-117 peptide was used to sort the cells. After tetramer sorting, TCR repertoires of EBV epitope-specific CD8 T cells were deep-sequenced directly ex vivo at acute infection and at convalescence. Three people aged roughly 18 to 30 with clinical acute infectious mononucleosis and laboratory evidence of primary EBV infection were used as donors. Heparinized peripheral blood was drawn at clinical presentation with mononucleosis symptoms and again about 6 months later. PBMCs were isolated by Ficoll-Paque density gradient centrifugation.

For TCR profiling, total RNA from at least 8,500 sorted tetramer+ CD8 T cells was reverse transcribed into cDNA. CDR3 regions were amplified by PCR with primers annealing to V and J regions, adding unique molecular identifiers to track templates. TCRalpha and TCRbeta chains were profiled using the immunoSEQ platform, including its sequencing and error-correction standards. The study's own analysis went as follows. Clonal copy numbers were corrected for sequencing and PCR errors, and CDR3s were defined according to IMGT conventions. Analysis was limited to productive rearrangements and used immunoSEQ Analyzer versions 2.0 and 3.0, and gene-pairing frequencies were further processed in Microsoft Excel. Circos plots were used to display V-J pairings, and MEME together with a custom motifSearch program was used to find CDR3 motifs. The probability of generation of TCR sequences was calculated using the OLGA algorithm. Clonotypes found at both visits were termed persistent, clonotypes found only in the acute phase were termed nonpersistent, and clonotypes found only at convalescence were termed de novo. Any amino acid clonotype used by more than one donor was defined as a public TCR. TCRdb limited this immuneACCESS table to in-frame rearrangements with V and J called. A share of clones is missing; checked studies link under half to unresolved V genes, and the rest is unexplained. V and J calls and clone size are those listed in that table; D and trimming were worked out from the DNA. This sample lists around 1,800 clones; roughly a fifth were detected once. The ten largest clones represent 25% to 30% of the sample.

About this clone: No base-level quality is on record; no much larger clone is a single base apart.

Results and caveats for the whole study, not just this receptor: In TCR repertoire selection for BRLF1 (YVL-BR), TCRalpha CDR3 motifs had a dominant role, while TCRbeta had a minimal role. Persistence into convalescence was observed for only 8% to 9.5% of unique acute clonotypes, yet most of the response was made up by these persisting clonotypes, and the remaining acute clonotypes were seemingly replaced by new diverse de novo clonotypes. Because only a fraction of each donor's blood was analyzed, sampling error might partly explain the low overlap between acute and convalescent clonotypes. With just a few donors in the cohort, the group averages were based on very few individuals.

The receptor was isolated from a woman aged 18-30 years with infectious mononucleosis caused by EBV. The sample in question was EBV YVL epitope tetramer+ CD8+ T cells sorted from PBMCs, obtained during convalescence from infectious mononucleosis. The cell subset or site label for this specimen denotes: CD8 T cells binding a tetramer with EBV BRLF1 109-117 peptide (YVL-BR).

The CDR3 has the sequence CASSPRQGPGDTQYF. The nucleotides are TGTGCCAGCAGCCCCCGACAGGGCCCGGGAGATACGCAGTATTTT. The chain is encoded by TRBV9 joined to TRBJ2-3; 7 junctional bases match TRBD1. Reading the germline V gene gives CDR1 SGDLS and CDR2 YYNGEE. V trim: 4 bases; J trim: 5 bases; unmatched bases: 10. The CDR3, cysteine through phenylalanine, is 15 amino acids long. Solely the CDR3 DNA is kept, with 45 bases framed from the first base.